A single sample gave rise to the 11 T cell receptor beta chains below, sequenced in a study of cytomegalovirus exposure and HLA in healthy donors. Primers for the PCR totalled 60 Vbeta and 13 Jbeta. Measured with immunoSEQ multiplex PCR; TCRdb has only the in-frame clones, and not every one. The top ten hold about 4% of the sample, which has tens of thousands of clones, approximately 75% seen once. Sequences were obtained from PBMCs. These receptor sequences come from a man between 60 and 70 years old in good health and CMV-seronegative.

This clone showed up just once. The chain has TRBV6-6 and TRBJ2-7; no clear D gene. This CDR3 has 11 amino acids. Germline values: CDR1 MNHNY, CDR2 SVGAGI (reference sequence). V lost 7 bases and J 4 bases, leaving 8 bases between the germline ends. The CDR3 is CASTYLYEQYF. For the CDR3, the DNA is TGTGCCAGCACCTACCTGTACGAGCAGTACTTC.

This chain links TRBV1 with TRBJ2-1; the table names TRBD2, a call not compared with the DNA. TRBV1 is assigned pseudogene status. The CDR3 spans 16 residues. The CDR3 sequence: CTSSQDGTSGYNEQFF. CDR3 in DNA: TGCACCAGCAGCCAAGATGGGACTAGCGGATACAATGAGCAGTTCTTC.

CDR3 sequence reads: CASSLRLAGGPEQFF. DNA for the CDR3: TGTGCCAGCAGCCTGAGACTAGCGGGGGGGCCTGAGCAGTTCTTC. V is TRBV4-2 and J is TRBJ2-1; 14 bases align to TRBD2. The junction had 5 bases not matched to a gene; V was cut back by 4 bases and J by 9 bases. CDR1 and CDR2 from the germline V gene are LGHNA and YNFKEQ. This CDR3 has 15 residues.

This chain connects TRBV6-1 to TRBJ2-3; D is possibly TRBD1 (6 bases). The CDR3 has 15 amino acids. The V end was cut by 3 bases, the J end by 1 base, with 11 bases between. CDR1 is MNHNS and CDR2 is SASEGT in the germline V gene. The CDR3 DNA reads TGTGCCAGCAGTGATTGGGGGCGGGGCACAGATACGCAGTATTTT. This encodes CASSDWGRGTDTQYF.

A word on this clone: In this CDR3 the conserved last residue, phenylalanine or tryptophan, is missing, so a read error is likely. This chain connects TRBV30 to TRBJ1-5; the D is unclear. Germline V gene lookup returns CDR1 GTSNPN and CDR2 SVGIG (reference sequence). This CDR3 contains 12 residues. V was shortened by 0 bases and J by 9 bases, with 9 bases between the two germline ends. The CDR3 region has the DNA TGTGCCTGGAGTGTACGGCCTGGGCCCCAGCATCTT. Residues: CAWSVRPGPQHL.

This clone was found once. V gene TRBV9 combines with J gene TRBJ2-5; 10 bases line up with TRBD1. Losses at the gene ends were 5 bases for V and 2 bases for J; bases not matched to a gene: 6. The germline gives CDR1 SGDLS, CDR2 YYNGEE. The CDR3 covers 15 residues. This CDR3 is CASSETGGGQETQYF. DNA for the CDR3: TGTGCCAGCAGTGAGACAGGGGGCGGACAAGAGACCCAGTACTTC. The variable domain in full, completed from reference TRBV9 and TRBJ2-5, reads DSGVTQTPKHLITATGQRVTLRCSPRSGDLSVYWYQQSLDQGLQFLIQYYNGEERAKGNILERFSAQQFPDLHSELNLSSLELGDSALYFCASSETGGGQETQYFGPGTRLLVL.

The sample holds a few counts of this clone. The chain uses TRBV18 and TRBJ1-3, with no clear D. Trimming took off 4 bases at V and 0 bases at J, with 4 bases between the two ends. Germline loops: CDR1 KGHSH, CDR2 LQKENI. The CDR3 runs to 13 residues. CDR3 DNA: TGTGCCAGCTCACAGAGCTCTGGAAACACCATATATTTT. Translating it yields CASSQSSGNTIYF.

The chain links TRBV6-6 to TRBJ2-7, with D unclear. Trimming left V 5 bases short and J 3 bases short, with 5 bases between. The V gene's germline CDR1 is MNHNY and CDR2 SVGAGI (reference sequence). The CDR3 loop spans 11 amino acids. DNA for the CDR3: TGTGCCAGCAGTCTTTACTACGAGCAGTACTTC. Translated: CASSLYYEQYF.

V gene TRBV4-2 combines with J gene TRBJ2-3; a possible D gene is TRBD2 (6 bases). Germline V gene lookup returns CDR1 LGHNA and CDR2 YNFKEQ. V was shortened by 1 base and J by 3 bases, with 20 bases between the two germline ends. This CDR3 is 18 amino acids long. For the CDR3, the DNA is TGTGCCAGCAGCCAAGCGGGGCGGGGAGACCCTCGAACAGATACGCAGTATTTT. Its translation is CASSQAGRGDPRTDTQYF.

The chain employs TRBV9 and TRBJ1-1; D not resolved. CDR1 is SGDLS and CDR2 is YYNGEE in the germline V gene. V was clipped by 0 bases and J by 1 base, with 13 bases between them. CDR3 size: 16 residues. The CDR3 DNA reads as TGTGCCAGCAGCGTAGGAGTTGGAGGAGGGAACACTGAAGCTTTCTTT. This sequence encodes CASSVGVGGGNTEAFF. The full variable domain, its missing parts supplied by reference TRBV9 and TRBJ1-1, is DSGVTQTPKHLITATGQRVTLRCSPRSGDLSVYWYQQSLDQGLQFLIQYYNGEERAKGNILERFSAQQFPDLHSELNLSSLELGDSALYFCASSVGVGGGNTEAFFGQGTRLTVV.

This chain joins TRBV10-2 and TRBJ1-1; 7 bases align to TRBD1. The germline V gene encodes CDR1 WSHSY and CDR2 SAAADI. The V and J ends lost 4 bases and 8 bases, in that order; junction bases with no gene match: 10. The CDR3 covers 14 residues. The chain's CDR3 is CASSGTGGKKEAFF. CDR3 nucleotide sequence: TGCGCCAGCAGTGGGACAGGAGGTAAGAAGGAAGCTTTCTTT.